This T cell receptor (beta chain) came from a study of cytomegalovirus exposure and HLA in healthy donors. Across the whole study: Genetic ancestry analysis placed 75% to 85% of the roughly 400 donors that were genotyped in the Caucasian-associated cluster.

For this clone: Its antigen is as yet unknown.

Findings of the study overall: The study recorded about 160 TCR beta chains that were cytomegalovirus-associated. Later analysis suggested links between common viral pathogens and several top significant clusters.

This PCR relied on a set of 60 Vbeta primers and 13 Jbeta primers. The repertoire was sequenced with immunoSEQ multiplex PCR; TCRdb's copy has only in-frame clones and lacks some. Of about 180,000 clones detected, 76% appear once; the ten largest clones hold about 1.5%. V was pared by 5 bases and J by 0 bases, with 7 bases of the junction left unmatched. Germline V gene data show CDR1 as SGHVS and CDR2 as FQNEAQ. This CDR3 is 15 amino acids long. The receptor was isolated from a man younger than 35 in good health and CMV-seronegative. Sample: PBMCs. The chain recombines TRBV7-8 with TRBJ2-7; 7 bases are a match to TRBD2. CDR3 protein: CASSPPGGTSYEQYF. The CDR3 region has the DNA TGTGCCAGCAGCCCCCCCGGGGGGACCTCCTACGAGCAGTACTTC.